A single sample gave rise to the 11 T cell receptor beta chains below, sequenced in a study of Ad26.COV2.S vaccination and SARS-CoV-2 variants (dated by TCRdb to about 2021). Reading the label with the study, this specimen's treatment or condition is: around 19 received Ad26.COV2.S at low or high dose, single or two shots; about 5 received placebo; per-sample allocation not given. For vaccine and placebo recipients, the sequenced repertoires came from samples collected on day 63 after the first injection. Library generation was performed with the immunoSEQ multiplex PCR assay. TCRdb carries this immuneACCESS record with in-frame sequences only. Its versions omit some clonotypes, under half of them owing to an unresolved V gene in the studies checked, with the rest unexplained. This sample gives around 340,000 clones in total; about 88% of them show up just once. Approximately 11% of the sample is held by the ten biggest clonotypes.

Sample: peripheral blood, taken in a trial of Ad26.COV2.S vaccine versus placebo. Receptors originate from a person aged 18-60 years who received the Ad26.COV2.S COVID-19 vaccine or a placebo.

The chain combines TRBV7-3 with TRBJ2-3, with 7 bases identical to TRBD1. Germline V lookup: CDR1 SGHTA, CDR2 FQGTGA. This CDR3 region has 14 residues. With V trimmed by 4 bases and J by 1 base, 2 bases remained unmatched. The CDR3 DNA sequence: TGTGCCAGCAGCTCCGGGACAGGCACAGATACGCAGTATTTT. Amino acid sequence: CASSSGTGTDTQYF. Combining the CDR3 with reference TRBV7-3 and TRBJ2-3 gives the whole variable domain GAGVSQTPSNKVTEKGKYVELRCDPISGHTALYWYRQSLGQGPEFLIYFQGTGAADDSGLPNDRFFAVRPEGSVSTLKIQRTERGDSAVYLCASSSGTGTDTQYFGPGTRLTVL.

Regarding this clone: Distinct nucleotide sequences in the sample also encode this CDR3. This chain uses TRBV10-3 with TRBJ1-1; TRBD1 matches 8 bases. Germline V gene data show CDR1 as ENHRY and CDR2 as SYGVKD. The J segment lost 1 base and the V segment lost 6 bases, leaving 4 bases of the junction unmatched. The CDR3 runs to 14 residues. The CDR3 region is CAIRGTGENTEAFF. The CDR3 DNA is TGTGCCATCAGGGGGACAGGAGAGAACACTGAAGCTTTCTTT.

The V and J genes are TRBV7-6 and TRBJ2-3; TRBD2 aligns across 14 bases. The J segment lost 4 bases and the V segment lost 3 bases, leaving 18 bases of the junction unmatched. The CDR3 has 21 amino acids. The germline V gene has CDR1 SGHVS and CDR2 FNYEAQ. Written as DNA, the CDR3 is TGTGCCAGCAGCTTGCAGCCGGGACTAGCGGGGGAATCCCCATTGTCAGATACGCAGTATTTT. It translates to CASSLQPGLAGESPLSDTQYF.

The rearrangement links TRBV11-2 to TRBJ2-1; D unclear. The CDR3 is made up of 13 amino acids. Germline CDR1 reads SGHAT; CDR2 reads FQNNGV. Trimming removed 0 bases from V and 10 bases from J, with 10 bases in between. CDR3 in amino acids: CASSLEFLREQFF. For the CDR3, the DNA is TGTGCCAGCAGCTTAGAGTTCTTAAGAGAGCAGTTCTTC.

The chain carries TRBV7-2 and TRBJ2-1; D possibly matches TRBD1 or TRBD2 (5 bases each). Germline loops: CDR1 SGHTA, CDR2 FQGNSA. CDR3 length: 13 amino acids. Deletions cut 8 bases from V and 3 bases from J, with 11 bases between. The CDR3 sequence is CASSGASYNEQFF. In nucleotides, the CDR3 is TGTGCCAGCTCCGGGGCGAGCTACAATGAGCAGTTCTTC.

The V and J genes are TRBV20-1 and TRBJ2-1; 8 bases map to TRBD2. The germline CDR1 and CDR2 sequences are DFQATT and SNEGSKA (reference sequence). V shed 3 bases and J 7 bases; nucleotides not matched to a gene: 11. This CDR3 comprises 15 residues. The CDR3 spells CSASGAGVRGNEQFF. DNA for the CDR3: TGCAGTGCTAGTGGAGCGGGAGTCCGGGGTAATGAGCAGTTCTTC.

The chain recombines TRBV5-8 with TRBJ1-1, with TRBD1 as a possible D gene (5 bases). Germline CDR1 SGHTS, CDR2 YDEGEE. V dropped 0 bases and J dropped 9 bases, with 9 bases sitting between them. This CDR3 contains 12 residues. Written as DNA, the CDR3 is TGTGCCAGCAGCTTGGGGGGGTTCCAAGCTTTCTTT. Encoded protein: CASSLGGFQAFF. Full variable domain (missing parts from reference TRBV5-8 and TRBJ1-1): EAGVTQSPTHLIKTRGQQATLRCSPISGHTSVYWYQQALGLGLQFLLWYDEGEERNRGNFPPRFSGRQFPNYSSELNVNALELEDSALYLCASSLGGFQAFFGQGTRLTVV.

This clone was seen once. The rearrangement links TRBV19 to TRBJ1-5, with D tentatively TRBD1 (5 bases). The V gene's germline CDR1 is LNHDA and CDR2 SQIVND (reference sequence). The CDR3 has 14 residues. The V end lost 5 bases, the J end lost 6 bases, and 14 bases lay between the germline ends. For the CDR3, the DNA is TGTGCCAGTAGTCCGGGAGCGGGGGGTCAGCCCCAGCATTTT. Its protein product is CASSPGAGGQPQHF.

The chain links TRBV3-1 (or the pseudogene TRBV3-2) to TRBJ2-5; D gene ambiguous. Germline V CDR1 and CDR2: LGHDT, YNNKEL (reference sequence). The CDR3 runs 14 residues. V was shortened by 6 bases and J by 5 bases, with 16 bases between the two germline ends. DNA for the CDR3: TGTGCCAGCAGTCTCCGGGCGCCTGGGGAGACCCAGTACTTC. Translated: CASSLRAPGETQYF.

Many counts were recorded for this clone. This rearrangement joins TRBV5-1 to TRBJ2-3, with TRBD2 matching 10 bases. The germline V gene has CDR1 SGHRS and CDR2 YFSETQ. This CDR3 is built from 16 residues. With V trimmed by 1 base and J by 2 bases, 4 bases remained unmatched. The chain's CDR3 is CASSLISGGVTDTQYF. CDR3 DNA sequence: TGCGCCAGCAGCTTGATAAGCGGGGGGGTCACAGATACGCAGTATTTT.

The chain combines TRBV7-2 with TRBJ1-2, with D uncertain. This CDR3 is 14 amino acids long. V was trimmed by 5 bases and J by 2 bases, leaving 12 bases between them. Per germline, CDR1 SGHTA and CDR2 FQGNSA. The CDR3 nucleotides are TGTGCCAGCAGCCGCTCCGATTTCAACTATGGCTACACCTTC. Amino acids: CASSRSDFNYGYTF.